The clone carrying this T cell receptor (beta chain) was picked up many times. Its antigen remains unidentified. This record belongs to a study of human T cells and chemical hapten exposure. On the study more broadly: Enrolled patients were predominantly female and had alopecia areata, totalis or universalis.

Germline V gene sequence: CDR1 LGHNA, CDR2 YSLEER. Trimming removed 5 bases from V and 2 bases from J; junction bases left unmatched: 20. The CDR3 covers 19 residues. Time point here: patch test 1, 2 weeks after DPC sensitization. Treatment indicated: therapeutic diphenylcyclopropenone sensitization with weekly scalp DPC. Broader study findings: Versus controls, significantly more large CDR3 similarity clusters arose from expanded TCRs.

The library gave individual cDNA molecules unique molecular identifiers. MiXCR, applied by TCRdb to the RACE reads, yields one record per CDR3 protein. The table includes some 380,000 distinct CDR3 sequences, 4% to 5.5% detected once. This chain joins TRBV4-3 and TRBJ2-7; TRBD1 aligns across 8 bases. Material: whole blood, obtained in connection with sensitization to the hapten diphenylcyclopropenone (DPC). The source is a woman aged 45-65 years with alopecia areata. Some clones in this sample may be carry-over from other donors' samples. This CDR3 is CASSFYHNSDREYAYEQYF. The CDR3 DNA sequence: TGCGCCAGCAGCTTTTACCACAATTCGGACAGGGAATACGCCTACGAGCAGTACTTC.